This T cell receptor beta chain was retrieved from a study of blood T cells in healthy people across ages. The CDR3 is 15 residues long. In its sample, this clonotype was seen a few times. At one end the junction does not follow the germline gene, possibly because of a read error. Then a second PCR, running roughly 7 to 11 cycles, was carried out with a sample-barcoded 5' primer and a J-beta primer mix. Each CDR3 protein is one row after TCRdb ran MiXCR on the 5' RACE reads. Of around 800,000 distinct CDR3 sequences listed, 53% are singletons. Material: blood. This chain connects TRBV12-3 or TRBV12-4 to TRBJ2-7; 7 bases align to TRBD2. The sequence derives from an elderly man in good health. The CDR3 reads CASSTSGRASDEQYF. The CDR3 DNA is TGTGCCAGCAGTACCAGTGGGAGGGCCTCCGACGAGCAGTACTTC.